These 27 T cell receptor beta chains share one sample of origin, sequenced in a study of CD8+CD57+ T cells in acquired aplastic anemia. In patients chosen for sequencing, flow cytometry had shown CD8+CD57+ cell expansion. Both TCR beta VDJ combination and CDR3 sequence profiling were carried out. Genomic DNA was the template for this profiling. TCRdb ran MiXCR on the reads and lists one entry per CDR3 protein. Of around 430,000 distinct CDR3 sequences listed, around 33% are singletons. The specimen was sorted CD4+, CD8+, or CD8+CD57+ T cells (not recorded which) from PBMCs. All receptors derive from a human donor with aplastic anemia.

This clonotype was seen repeatedly, ten times or more. J is TRBJ1-6 and V is TRBV5-5; 8 nucleotides align to TRBD1. The germline gives CDR1 SGHKS, CDR2 YYEKEE (reference sequence). This CDR3 spans 14 amino acids. V was pared by 2 bases and J by 10 bases, with 5 bases of the junction left unmatched. This chain's CDR3 is CASSFLQGGSPLHF. For the CDR3, the DNA is TGTGCCAGCAGCTTCTTACAGGGGGGCTCACCCCTCCACTTT.

V usage is TRBV7-6 and J usage is TRBJ2-3; the match to TRBD2 covers 11 bases. CDR3 length: 16 residues. V dropped 5 bases and J dropped 0; count of bases not matched to a gene: 4. Germline-derived CDR1 and CDR2 are SGHVS and FNYEAQ. CDR3 amino acids: CASSQGLAESTDTQYF. The DNA of the CDR3 is TGTGCCAGCAGCCAGGGACTAGCGGAGAGCACAGATACGCAGTATTTT.

This clonotype was seen a handful of times. The rearrangement links TRBV27 to TRBJ2-7; D unclear. The germline V gene encodes CDR1 MNHEY and CDR2 SMNVEV (reference sequence). The V end lost 7 bases, the J end lost 3 bases, and 4 bases lay between the germline ends. The CDR3 is 10 residues long. CDR3 amino acids: CASTYYEQYF. The CDR3 coding sequence is TGTGCCAGCACTTACTACGAGCAGTACTTC.

This clonotype has at least ten counts. The V gene is TRBV6-5, the J gene TRBJ1-2; D is perhaps TRBD1 (6 bases). Trimming stripped 4 bases from V and 5 bases from J, with 14 bases between. The V gene's germline CDR1 is MNHEY and CDR2 SVGAGI. The CDR3 extends over 14 amino acids. CDR3 loop: CASSSRTAPYGYTF. The CDR3 DNA reads TGTGCCAGCAGTTCGCGGACAGCTCCATATGGCTACACCTTC.

This clonotype was found a few times. CDR3 sequence reads: CASFAVRAFGDTQYF. CDR3 sequence (DNA): TGTGCCAGTTTCGCGGTAAGGGCTTTTGGGGATACGCAGTATTTT. The rearrangement joins TRBV12-3 or TRBV12-4 to TRBJ2-3; D not resolved. The CDR3 totals 15 residues. The germline V and J ends were trimmed by 9 bases and 6 bases, with 22 bases remaining between them.

A few counts support this clonotype. This chain uses TRBV7-2 with TRBJ1-6; D is unresolved. V was pared by 3 bases and J by 10 bases, with 4 bases between. Per germline, CDR1 SGHTA and CDR2 FQGNSA. This CDR3 comprises 11 residues. The CDR3 bases are TGTGCCAGCAGCTTTGCCTCACCCCTCCACTTT. The encoded protein is CASSFASPLHF.

There are many counts of this clonotype. The V gene is TRBV20-1, the J gene TRBJ2-4; the D is unclear. The CDR3 extends over 11 amino acids. V lost 3 bases, J lost 8 bases, and 8 bases lay in between. Germline CDR1 is DFQATT and CDR2 is SNEGSKA (reference sequence). In nucleotides, the CDR3 is TGCAGTGCTAGCATAGCAGACATTCAGTACTTC. Protein sequence: CSASIADIQYF.

V and J are TRBV6-1 and TRBJ1-2; no clear D. Trimming took 6 bases from V and 8 from J, leaving 25 bases between them. CDR3 length: 16 amino acids. Germline loops: CDR1 MNHNS, CDR2 SASEGT. The CDR3 DNA reads TGTGCCAGCAGCCTCAAAGGGTCTGCAGGACTTTTGGGCTACACCTTC. Its translation: CASSLKGSAGLLGYTF.

This clonotype was counted at least ten times. V usage is TRBV29-1 and J usage is TRBJ1-1, with a weak D call TRBD1 (6 bases). V lost 4 bases, J lost 0 bases, and 15 bases lay in between. In germline, CDR1 is SQVTM, CDR2 ANQGSEA. The CDR3 is 15 residues long. The CDR3: CSVVVRGPMNTEAFF. The CDR3 region has the DNA TGCAGCGTTGTAGTCAGGGGTCCCATGAACACTGAAGCTTTCTTT.

This clonotype was counted many times. The chain employs TRBV6-1 and TRBJ2-7; D possibly uses TRBD1 or TRBD2 (6 bases each). With 6 bases removed from V and 0 bases from J, the gap between germline ends came to 15 bases. Germline CDR1 reads MNHNS; CDR2 reads SASEGT. The CDR3 totals 15 residues. The CDR3 DNA sequence: TGTGCCAGCAGGGAGGGACACTCCAACTCCTACGAGCAGTACTTC. Protein product: CASREGHSNSYEQYF.

In this sample, this clonotype turned up a few times. CDR3 region: CASSQDDSKDNSPLHF. Here the CDR3 DNA reads TGCGCCAGCAGCCAAGATGACTCGAAAGATAATTCACCCCTCCACTTT. The V gene is TRBV4-3, the J gene TRBJ1-6; D gene ambiguous. The ends were cut back, 0 bases at V and 5 bases at J, with 11 bases in the middle. CDR1 is LGHNA and CDR2 is YSLEER in the germline V gene. There are 16 residues in the CDR3.

This chain links TRBV11-2 with TRBJ2-1; D gene unclear. Germline CDR1 reads SGHAT; CDR2 reads FQNNGV. This CDR3 has 14 residues. V lost 8 bases, J lost 5 bases, and 16 bases lay in between. CDR3 coding DNA: TGTGCCAGCGGTACCCCTTGGGAAAACAATGAGCAGTTCTTC. Its protein product is CASGTPWENNEQFF.

The table lists this clonotype with a few counts. With a much larger clone just one base away, this may be a read error. The chain's CDR3 is CAGSIVGYSNQPQHF. In nucleotides, the CDR3 is TGTGCCGGTAGTATAGTGGGGTATAGCAATCAGCCCCAGCATTTT. The chain uses TRBV19 and TRBJ1-5; D is uncertain. The length of the CDR3 is 15 residues. CDR1 and CDR2 (germline): LNHDA, SQIVND (reference sequence).

The chain employs TRBV7-2 and TRBJ2-5; D might be TRBD2 (7 bases). V gave up 5 bases and J gave up 5 bases, with 21 bases separating them. Germline V CDR1 and CDR2: SGHTA, FQGNSA. This CDR3 contains 16 residues. This chain's CDR3 is CASSAVGGGIGETQYF. In nucleotides, the CDR3 is TGTGCCAGCAGCGCCGTAGGGGGGGGGATCGGGGAGACCCAGTACTTC. The variable domain in full, completed from reference TRBV7-2 and TRBJ2-5, reads GAGVSQSPSNKVTEKGKDVELRCDPISGHTALYWYRQSLGQGLEFLIYFQGNSAPDKSGLPSDRFSAERTGGSVSTLTIQRTQQEDSAVYLCASSAVGGGIGETQYFGPGTRLLVL.

This clonotype showed up just a few times. V and J are TRBV12-3 or TRBV12-4 and TRBJ1-2, with D uncertain. Trimming stripped 5 bases from V and 4 bases from J, with 17 bases between. The CDR3 is made up of 15 amino acids. CDR3: CASSVIQGTPYGYTF. CDR3 bases: TGTGCCAGCAGTGTAATACAAGGAACTCCCTATGGCTACACCTTC.

In nucleotides, the CDR3 is TGCGCCAGCAGCCAAGACCCGGGACGGGGGGCATTTGGCTACACCTTC. It translates to CASSQDPGRGAFGYTF. The V call is TRBV10-1, the J call TRBJ1-2; D may be TRBD1 (6 bases). Trimming stripped 6 bases from V and 7 bases from J, with 24 bases between. CDR3 size: 16 residues. The V gene's germline CDR1 is WNHNN and CDR2 SYGVQD (reference sequence).

This clonotype occurred many times. The V and J genes are TRBV5-6 and TRBJ1-6; D gene ambiguous. V gave up 0 bases and J gave up 7 bases, with 8 bases separating them. Germline V gene lookup returns CDR1 SGHDT and CDR2 YYEEEE. The CDR3 length is 14 residues. CDR3 residues: CASSLEGNNSPLHF. The CDR3 DNA follows: TGTGCCAGCAGCTTGGAAGGCAACAATTCACCCCTCCACTTT.

The chain joins TRBV19 to TRBJ1-4; D ambiguous. V was cut by 5 bases and J by 4 bases, with 14 bases left in between. Per the germline V gene, CDR1 is LNHDA and CDR2 is SQIVND (reference sequence). This CDR3 comprises 15 residues. Here the CDR3 reads CASSLGNRLNEKLFF. CDR3 sequence (DNA): TGTGCCAGTAGTCTAGGGAACAGACTTAATGAAAAACTGTTTTTT.

The gene calls are TRBV3-1 and TRBJ2-5, with D unclear. The CDR3 is 15 amino acids. Per the germline V gene, CDR1 is LGHDT and CDR2 is YNNKEL (reference sequence). Between the trimmed V and J ends, which lost 0 bases and 1 base, there was a span of 9 bases. The CDR3 region has the DNA TGTGCCAGCAGCCAAGAGATGCGGAGCCAAGAGACCCAGTACTTC. Residues: CASSQEMRSQETQYF.

This clonotype was counted a few times. The chain recombines TRBV10-3 with TRBJ1-1; D remains unclear. CDR1 is ENHRY, CDR2 SYGVKD, per germline. The CDR3 covers 14 residues. Trimming cost V 5 bases and J 7 bases, with 17 bases left between them. This CDR3 reads CAISYSGKRIEAFF. In DNA form, the CDR3 reads TGTGCCATCAGTTACTCGGGGAAACGTATTGAAGCTTTCTTT.

This chain joins TRBV5-6 and TRBJ1-6; 10 bases match TRBD1. This CDR3 contains 16 residues. V lost 0 bases and J lost 7; bases outside the gene matches: 4. Germline CDR1 SGHDT, CDR2 YYEEEE. The CDR3 nucleotides read TGTGCCAGCAGCTTGGGGGTGGGACAGGGGAATTCACCCCTCCACTTT. Translating it yields CASSLGVGQGNSPLHF.

Many counts were recorded for this clonotype. The rearrangement uses TRBV29-1 and TRBJ1-3; D may be TRBD1 (5 bases). Trimming removed 7 bases at V and 0 bases at J, with 19 bases between. CDR3 size: 16 residues. Germline V gene sequence: CDR1 SQVTM, CDR2 ANQGSEA. In DNA form, the CDR3 reads TGCAGCGCCCAACCCTCCCAGGGCCCCTCTGGAAACACCATATATTTT. Its translation is CSAQPSQGPSGNTIYF.

This clonotype was detected a few times. The gene calls are TRBV6-5 and TRBJ2-7, with D perhaps TRBD1 or TRBD2 (5 bases each). V lost 2 bases, J lost 4 bases, and 12 bases lay in between. The CDR3 runs to 14 residues. Germline V gene data show CDR1 as MNHEY and CDR2 as SVGAGI. The CDR3 DNA is TGTGCCAGCAGTTACGAGGTTGGGGGATACGAGCAGTACTTC. This sequence encodes CASSYEVGGYEQYF.

V usage is TRBV29-1 and J usage is TRBJ2-3; 10 bases fit TRBD1. CDR1 and CDR2 from the germline V gene are SQVTM and ANQGSEA. Trimming removed 6 bases from V and 6 bases from J; junction bases left unmatched: 9. CDR3 length equals 14 residues. DNA for the CDR3: TGCAGCGTGGCAGGACAGGGGGGTAAGGATACGCAGTATTTT. As protein: CSVAGQGGKDTQYF.

This clonotype appeared a few times. The V and J genes are TRBV3-1 and TRBJ1-2; D not resolved. Looked up from germline, CDR1 is LGHDT and CDR2 is YNNKEL (reference sequence). The CDR3 is 13 residues long. V was shortened by 1 base and J by 7 bases, with 10 bases between the two germline ends. This chain's CDR3 is CASSQGAFSGYTF. CDR3 nucleotides: TGTGCCAGCAGCCAAGGGGCATTCTCTGGCTACACCTTC.

This chain uses TRBV6-1 with TRBJ1-2; no clear D gene. The CDR3 runs to 15 residues. Trimming cost V 7 bases and J 1 base, with 16 bases left between them. Germline-derived CDR1 and CDR2 are MNHNS and SASEGT. CDR3 bases: TGTGCCAGCATTCTATCGGACGGGGTTAACTATGGCTACACCTTC. Residues: CASILSDGVNYGYTF.

This clonotype has just a few counts. V usage is TRBV6-2 or TRBV6-3 and J usage is TRBJ2-7, with TRBD1 matching over 11 bases. The CDR3 length is 18 residues. From germline, CDR1 is MNHEY and CDR2 SVGEGT. The junction had 11 bases not matched to a gene; V was cut back by 2 bases and J by 2 bases. The CDR3 reads CASSYTGQGAAPTYEQYF. CDR3 DNA sequence: TGTGCCAGCAGTTACACTGGACAGGGGGCCGCACCCACCTACGAGCAGTACTTC.